This TCR beta chain was found in a study of cytomegalovirus exposure and HLA in healthy donors. Researchers ran the PCR with 60 Vbeta and 13 Jbeta primers. Generated by immunoSEQ multiplex PCR, the TCRdb table keeps only in-frame clones and is missing some. There are some 140,000 clones in the sample; 70% to 80% occur only once, and about 1.7% lies in the top ten. Trimming took 2 bases from V and 4 from J; bases not matched to a gene: 4. The CDR3 runs 13 residues. Germline V gene lookup returns CDR1 GTSNPN and CDR2 SVGIG (reference sequence). This receptor was identified in a female donor in good health and CMV-seropositive. Material for sequencing was PBMCs. The genes are TRBV30 and TRBJ1-2, with 7 nucleotides matching TRBD1. The CDR3 sequence is CAWSPDRSYGYTF. The CDR3 bases are TGTGCCTGGAGTCCGGACAGGTCCTATGGCTACACCTTC.